This record covers a single T cell receptor beta chain. The specificity of this receptor is unknown. No base qualities exist here, and no much larger clone lies one base off it. The entry originates in a study of beta chain features in type 1 diabetes (dated by TCRdb to 2016 to 2019). General notes on the study: No differences in mean age, gender distribution, total cell number or subset yield were found between patients and healthy donors. The study compared TCRB repertoires of sorted circulating CD4+ T cell subsets between recently diagnosed type 1 diabetes patients and matched healthy donors. Regulatory and stem cell-like memory subsets were isolated from only 8 patients and roughly eight healthy donors, whereas naive and central memory subsets came from all 28 donors. A total of over 95,000,000 sorted cells were examined across all samples, and RNA yield correlated strongly with the number of cells per subset. Study-wide conclusions, independent of this receptor: At VDJ recombination sites, type 1 diabetes patients had fewer insertions and more deleted nucleotides, which implies abnormalities in thymic rearrangement. Type 1 diabetes patients showed a moderate but significant shortening of TCRB CDR3 length in all four CD4+ subsets. Because small numbers of individuals were included in the HLA sub-analyses, any influence of HLA type on TCRB rearrangement was left unresolved. Shorter templates might have been favored by PCR, but patient and control samples were amplified and corrected together, so both groups would have been affected equally by any skew. Because cDNA rather than genomic DNA was sequenced, highly expressing activated cells could have been over-represented, although no difference in activation and CD3 levels was found between groups. The naive, central memory and regulatory TCRB repertoires appeared to resemble one another more closely among patients than among healthy donors.

Each donor gave one peripheral blood draw, approximately 100 mL on average, collected into heparinised tubes. A BD FACSAria II and a panel including CD45RO, CCR7, CD25, CD127, CD95 and CD27 were used to sort naive, central memory, regulatory and stem cell-like memory CD4+ T cells. Every sorted population had a purity above 95%. PBMCs were isolated right away by Lymphoprep density gradient centrifugation and were stained directly, without culture. To minimize batch effects, samples were stained and sorted in pairs, one healthy donor with one patient per experiment. The High Capacity cDNA Reverse Transcription Kit was used to reverse transcribe all of the isolated RNA, meaning that expressed TCRB transcripts were what got sequenced. Naive, central memory and regulatory T cell samples underwent deep immunoSEQ sequencing, averaging around 4 million total reads per sample. Sorted cells were lysed in RLT buffer and RNA was extracted with DNase-treated RNeasy Micro or Mini kits, depending on cell number. Each cell subset was processed separately to prevent cross-contamination, with patient and healthy donor samples processed together. TCRB sequences were amplified from cDNA with the immunoSEQ multiplex PCR, producing 87-bp fragments spanning the CDR3 region. Sequencing of the amplicons was performed on the Illumina HiSeq platform. The authors' pipeline ran thus. Synthetic template baselines were used to correct PCR bias computationally, reads within Hamming distance 2 were collapsed, and singletons that could not be merged were discarded. Reads were aligned to IMGT to assign V, D and J genes, CDR3 length, and insertions or deletions at six rearrangement sites. Clonotype counts were normalized to sorted cell number within each subset before computing true diversity and Gini coefficients with the tcR R package. Repertoire sharing was quantified using the overlap coefficient calculated on TCRB nucleotide sequences. TCRdb took this table from immuneACCESS and kept in-frame rearrangements with V and J called. Such tables lack part of the clones; where checked against another copy, unresolved V genes explain under half of the gap, and the rest is unexplained. The V and J calls and clone size were taken over from that table, and D and trimming were inferred from the DNA. Here the sample has more than 300,000 clones; 9.6% occur a single time. The biggest ten clones account for around 0.66% of the sample.

CDR1 and CDR2 are drawn from the germline V gene: SGHRS, YFSETQ. The CDR3 has 14 amino acids, counting the end cysteine and phenylalanine. The kept DNA is CDR3 alone, 42 bases in frame from the first base. Trimming takes 4 bases from V and 8 bases from J, and the germline ends sit 16 bases apart. This receptor chain uses TRBV5-1 and TRBJ2-1; the D segment might be TRBD1 or TRBD2, since each matches 5 bases. The receptor comes from a man in his thirties or forties with type 1 diabetes. Sequencing was performed on central memory CD4+ T cells from blood. The nucleotides read TGCGCCAGCAGCAAGAGGACGGGGCAGGATGAGCAGTTCTTC. Its coded protein is CASSKRTGQDEQFF.